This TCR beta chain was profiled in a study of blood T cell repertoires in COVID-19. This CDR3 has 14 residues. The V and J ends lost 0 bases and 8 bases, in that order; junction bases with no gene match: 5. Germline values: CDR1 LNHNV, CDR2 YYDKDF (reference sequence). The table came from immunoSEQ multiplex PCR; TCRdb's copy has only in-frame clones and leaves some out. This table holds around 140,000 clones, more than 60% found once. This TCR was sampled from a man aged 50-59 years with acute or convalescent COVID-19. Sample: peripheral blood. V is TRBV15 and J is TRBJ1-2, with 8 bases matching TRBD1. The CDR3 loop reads CATSRDQAGGGYTF. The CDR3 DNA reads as TGTGCCACCAGCAGAGATCAGGCAGGGGGCGGCTACACCTTC.